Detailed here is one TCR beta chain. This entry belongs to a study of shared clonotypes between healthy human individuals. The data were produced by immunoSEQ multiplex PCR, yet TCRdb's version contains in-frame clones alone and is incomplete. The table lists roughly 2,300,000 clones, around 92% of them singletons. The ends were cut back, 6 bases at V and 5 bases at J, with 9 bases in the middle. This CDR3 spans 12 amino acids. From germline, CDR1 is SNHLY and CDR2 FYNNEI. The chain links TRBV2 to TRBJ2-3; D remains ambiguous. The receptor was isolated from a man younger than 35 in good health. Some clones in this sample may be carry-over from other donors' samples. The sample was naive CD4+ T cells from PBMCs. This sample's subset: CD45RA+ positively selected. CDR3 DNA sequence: TGTGCCAGCAGCCCCATCGGAGATACGCAGTATTTT. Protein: CASSPIGDTQYF. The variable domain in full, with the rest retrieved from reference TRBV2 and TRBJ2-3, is EPEVTQTPSHQVTQMGQEVILRCVPISNHLYFYWYRQILGQKVEFLVSFYNNEISEKSEIFDDQFSVERPDGSNFTLKIRSTKLEDSAMYFCASSPIGDTQYFGPGTRLTVL.